The 12 T cell receptor beta chains in this list originate from one sample, sequenced in a study of cytomegalovirus exposure and HLA in healthy donors. PCR involved 60 Vbeta and 13 Jbeta primers. Sequenced by immunoSEQ multiplex PCR; TCRdb stores in-frame clones only, minus some. This sample has roughly 110,000 clones, with over 65% found just once. Material: PBMCs. These receptors came from a woman aged 25 to 39 in good health and CMV-seronegative.

The chain employs TRBV30 and TRBJ1-4, with D possibly matching TRBD1 (5 bases). From germline, CDR1 is GTSNPN and CDR2 SVGIG (reference sequence). The CDR3 totals 13 residues. V dropped 5 bases and J dropped 6 bases, with 13 bases sitting between them. The CDR3 is CAWARGLDEKLFF. CDR3 DNA sequence: TGTGCCTGGGCGCGGGGCCTGGATGAAAAACTGTTTTTT.

This clone was seen only a few times. The chain joins TRBV5-1 to TRBJ2-7; 10 bases line up with TRBD2. V trimming: 4 bases; J trimming: 4 bases; junction bases outside the gene matches: 8. The CDR3 has 15 residues. The germline CDR1 and CDR2 sequences are SGHRS and YFSETQ. The DNA for the CDR3 is TGCGCCAGCAGCCTGTGGACTAGCGGAACGTACGAGCAGTACTTC. Amino acid sequence: CASSLWTSGTYEQYF.

The table lists this clone with a count of one. The rearrangement joins TRBV11-2 to TRBJ1-1; D possibly corresponds to TRBD1 (5 bases). Germline loops: CDR1 SGHAT, CDR2 FQNNGV. Trimming cost V 2 bases and J 4 bases, with 17 bases left between them. The CDR3 consists of 16 residues. The CDR3 coding sequence is TGTGCCAGCAGCTTACTATCTGGCCAGGGTGCCACTGAAGCTTTCTTT. Its translation: CASSLLSGQGATEAFF.

On this clone: A junction end diverges from the germline sequence, so it may reflect a read error. V is TRBV5-4 and J is TRBJ2-3, with TRBD2 matching 8 bases. The CDR3 runs to 14 residues. Germline CDR1 reads SGHNT; CDR2 reads YYREEE (reference sequence). This CDR3 reads CASSPWTSKDTQYF. The DNA of the CDR3 is TGTGCCAGCAGCCCTTGGACTAGCAAAGATACGCAGTATTTT. The whole variable domain, remainder taken from reference TRBV5-4 and TRBJ2-3, is ETGVTQSPTHLIKTRGQQVTLRCSSQSGHNTVSWYQQALGQGPQFIFQYYREEENGRGNFPPRFSGLQFPNYSSELNVNALELDDSALYLCASSPWTSKDTQYFGPGTRLTVL.

The chain is built from TRBV7-9 and TRBJ2-2; perhaps TRBD2 as D (6 bases). V lost 5 bases and J lost 2, with 18 bases in between. Germline V gene lookup returns CDR1 SEHNR and CDR2 FQNEAQ (reference sequence). CDR3 length: 17 residues. CDR3 region: CASSPLGGRANTGELFF. CDR3 in DNA: TGTGCCAGCAGCCCCCTGGGGGGTAGAGCAAACACCGGGGAGCTGTTTTTT.

This clone was observed once. The chain has TRBV6-5 and TRBJ2-7; D unresolved. Germline lookup yields CDR1 MNHEY and CDR2 SVGAGI. The V and J ends lost 2 bases and 0 bases respectively, with 11 bases between them. CDR3 length equals 15 residues. The CDR3 nucleotides are TGTGCCAGCAGTTACGTAGGCGGAAGCTCCTACGAGCAGTACTTC. This encodes CASSYVGGSSYEQYF.

This clone appeared a few times. The chain recombines TRBV6-5 with TRBJ2-3; a weak D match, TRBD2 (5 bases). CDR1 is MNHEY and CDR2 is SVGAGI in the germline V gene. The CDR3 extends over 13 amino acids. Trimming pared 8 bases from V and 0 bases from J, leaving 9 bases between. The CDR3, as DNA: TGTGCCAGCCGTCCGGGGAGCACAGATACGCAGTATTTT. Protein product: CASRPGSTDTQYF.

This sequence joins TRBV7-9 and TRBJ2-1; 7 nucleotides agree with TRBD2. Germline V gene data show CDR1 as SEHNR and CDR2 as FQNEAQ (reference sequence). CDR3 length: 16 amino acids. Germline trimming cut 1 base from V and 5 bases from J; bases unmatched to any gene: 8. Written as DNA, the CDR3 is TGTGCCAGCAGCTTAGTAACCCCTAGCGGTCACAATGAGCAGTTCTTC. This codes for CASSLVTPSGHNEQFF. Looking up the rest from reference TRBV7-9 and TRBJ2-1 gives the full variable domain: DTGVSQNPRHKITKRGQNVTFRCDPISEHNRLYWYRQTLGQGPEFLTYFQNEAQLEKSRLLSDRFSAERPKGSFSTLEIQRTEQGDSAMYLCASSLVTPSGHNEQFFGPGTRLTVL.

J is TRBJ2-3 and V is TRBV7-7; 7 bases are a match to TRBD2. V dropped 5 bases and J dropped 6; count of bases not matched to a gene: 8. Per the germline V gene, CDR1 is SSHAT and CDR2 is FNYEAQ (reference sequence). The CDR3 runs 14 residues. CDR3 in DNA: TGTGCCAGCAGCCAACTAGCGAGGTCGGATACGCAGTATTTT. Its translation is CASSQLARSDTQYF.

In this sample, this clone turned up once. V and J are TRBV13 and TRBJ1-1, with unresolved D. CDR3 size: 18 residues. From germline, CDR1 is PRHDT and CDR2 FYEKMQ (reference sequence). With 0 bases removed from V and 0 bases from J, the gap between germline ends came to 17 bases. The CDR3 bases are TGTGCCAGCAGCTTAGGCGATACGCTTTTGGCCATGAACACTGAAGCTTTCTTT. Its protein product is CASSLGDTLLAMNTEAFF.

CDR3: CASSRVPNTEAFF. DNA of the CDR3: TGCGCCAGCAGCCGAGTCCCGAACACTGAAGCTTTCTTT. This chain uses TRBV5-1 with TRBJ1-1; D is undetermined. Germline lookup yields CDR1 SGHRS and CDR2 YFSETQ. V lost 4 bases and J lost 1, with 8 bases in between. CDR3 length equals 13 residues.

The V call is TRBV2, the J call TRBJ1-3; D gene unclear. Germline V gene data show CDR1 as SNHLY and CDR2 as FYNNEI. Trimming cost V 3 bases and J 2 bases, with 8 bases left between them. This CDR3 contains 14 residues. This CDR3 reads CASSDRQTGNTIYF. The DNA of the CDR3 is TGTGCCAGCAGTGACAGACAAACTGGAAACACCATATATTTT.